This note documents a single T cell receptor (beta chain) sequence. Its antigen is as yet unknown. The sample comes from a study of cytomegalovirus exposure and HLA in healthy donors. As for the study in general: A previous analysis identified approximately 110 million unique TCR beta sequences derived from some 170 million T cells.

Both 60 Vbeta primers and 13 Jbeta primers went into the PCR. Profiled with immunoSEQ multiplex PCR; TCRdb holds only in-frame clones, not every one. The repertoire holds roughly 200,000 clones, with 70% to 85% as singletons. Germline V gene data show CDR1 as SGHVS and CDR2 as FNYEAQ. The CDR3 consists of 15 residues. Deletions cut 3 bases from V and 7 bases from J, with 16 bases between. Findings of the study overall: Later analysis demonstrated an association between a missense DCLRE1C variant and TCR beta V- and J-gene trimming.

Sequenced material: PBMCs. The chain uses TRBV7-6 and TRBJ2-1; weak D call: TRBD2 (7 bases). This clonotype was obtained from an older woman in good health and CMV-seropositive. In DNA form, the CDR3 reads TGTGCCAGCAGCTTGGAGGGGGGGGATACTAATGAGCAGTTCTTC. Translation gives CASSLEGGDTNEQFF.